Listed below are T cell receptor beta chains from one sample, sequenced in a study of blood T cell repertoires in COVID-19. Clones were sequenced by immunoSEQ multiplex PCR, and TCRdb holds only the in-frame ones, with some missing. This table holds a few hundred thousand clones, approximately 80% found once. Sequencing was carried out using peripheral blood. These receptors all stem from a woman of 80 years or more with COVID-19, enrolled during active disease. Both conserved end residues are trimmed from each CDR3. D genes are given only for firm matches.

TRBV21-1 - ASSWGEPKPYEQY
TRBV18 - ASSRPRETQY
TRBV11-2 - ASSARTIPGNTIY
TRBV5-1 TRBD1 ASSLALGQGSYNEQF
TRBV5-4 TRBD1 ASSWPGQGRDTQY
TRBV5-1 - ASRPDSGNTEAF
TRBV11-2 TRBD1 ASSSQGATTGNTIY
TRBV6-5 - ASSYSGRDSKKLF
TRBV18 TRBD1 ASSHSRTGQQETQY
TRBV4-1 - ASSQEPGVETQY
TRBV10-3 - ATGETTEAF
TRBV15 - ATSRDPGGQETQY
TRBV9 TRBD1 ASSVVEGAGETQY
TRBV18 - ASSPTTTDTYGYT
TRBV28 TRBD1 ASRVGTGGRQPQH